This T cell receptor (beta chain) was sequenced in a study of a mutant IDH1 vaccine in newly diagnosed glioma. Looking at the study overall: Among treated patients, around 62% were male and approximately 40% female, and mean age was around 40 years. Radiotherapy, temozolomide, or both had been given previously, and both were given to most. Study results and caveats: Vaccine-induced immune responses were detected in around 93% of patients. It seemed that pseudoprogression was not linked to changes in the top peripheral T cell clonotypes.

Data came from immunoSEQ multiplex PCR; TCRdb stores just in-frame clones and leaves some out. Of just under 95,000 clones listed, about 80% were seen once; the top ten hold 7.5%. The time point denotes: baseline, week 1 (first vaccination visit). Regarding treatment: pre-vaccination baseline after standard-of-care therapy. Regarding this clone: Its antigen is unknown.

The CDR3 spans 18 residues. V trimming: 4 bases; J trimming: 5 bases; junction bases outside the gene matches: 19. Germline V gene sequence: CDR1 LNHDA, CDR2 SQIVND (reference sequence). Sequences were derived from PBMCs, sampled from a glioma patient treated with radiotherapy, temozolomide or both. The chain uses TRBV19 and TRBJ2-7; TRBD1 aligns across 8 bases. This TCR came from a man in his forties with glioma. The CDR3 spells CASSKKGDRGRPLHEQYF. DNA for the CDR3: TGTGCCAGTAGTAAGAAAGGAGACAGGGGACGGCCCCTCCACGAGCAGTACTTC.